The source of this T cell receptor beta chain is a study of metastatic and nonmetastatic thyroid tumors. In the study overall: Repertoires from blood and tumor or nodule tissue of malignant and benign thyroid patients were compared.

Per the original methods: Using the CDR3 differences seen across clinicopathological groups, the authors built a distant-metastasis classifier for papillary thyroid cancer, which was meant to discriminate distant-metastatic patients. TCRdb re-called clones via MiXCR from the PCR reads. In this record, the V and J calls reflect TCRdb's handling and not the investigators' own analysis. In the table there are roughly 16,000 clones, 15% to 19% of which are singletons. V lost 4 bases and J 0 bases, leaving 9 bases between the germline ends. CDR3 length: 15 residues. Germline V gene lookup returns CDR1 MGHRA and CDR2 YSYEKL. Study conclusions and caveats: It was reportedly found that TCR beta diversity was significantly higher in malignant thyroid tumors than in benign nodules, a difference seen in both blood and tumor samples.

Many counts were recorded for this clone. The target antigen is unknown. Before thyroid surgery, none of the patients had received any treatment. The rearrangement uses TRBV4-1 and TRBJ1-4, with D unclear. The source of this sequence is a female donor with papillary thyroid cancer or a benign thyroid nodule (not recorded which). Some clones in this sample may be carry-over from other donors' samples. The source material was blood. As DNA, the CDR3 is TGCGCCAGCAGCCGAGAAAGTGCAACTAATGAAAAACTGTTTTTT. Encoded protein: CASSRESATNEKLFF.